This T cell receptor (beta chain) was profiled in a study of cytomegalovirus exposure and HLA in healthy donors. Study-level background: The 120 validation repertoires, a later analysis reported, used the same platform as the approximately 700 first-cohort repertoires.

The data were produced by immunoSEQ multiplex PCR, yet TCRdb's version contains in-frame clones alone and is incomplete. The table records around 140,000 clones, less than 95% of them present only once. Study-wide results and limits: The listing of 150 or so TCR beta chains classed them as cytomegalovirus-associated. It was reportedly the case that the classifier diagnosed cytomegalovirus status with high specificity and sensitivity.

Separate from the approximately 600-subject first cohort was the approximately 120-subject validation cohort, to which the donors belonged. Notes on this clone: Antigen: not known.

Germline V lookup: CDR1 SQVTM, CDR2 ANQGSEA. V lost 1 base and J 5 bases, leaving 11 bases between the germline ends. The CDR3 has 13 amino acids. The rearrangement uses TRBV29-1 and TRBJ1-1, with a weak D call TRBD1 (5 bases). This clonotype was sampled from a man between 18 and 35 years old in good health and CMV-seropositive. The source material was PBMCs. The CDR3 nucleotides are TGCAGCGTTGAAGGAATGGGGCGAACTGAAGCTTTCTTT. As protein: CSVEGMGRTEAFF.